The subject of this entry is one T cell receptor (beta chain). This sample stems from a study of cytomegalovirus exposure and HLA in healthy donors. Germline V CDR1 and CDR2: SGDLS, YYNGEE. The CDR3 contains 13 residues. Trimming cost V 0 bases and J 6 bases, with 8 bases left between them. Vbeta (60) and Jbeta (13) primers were used in the PCR. Clones were read by immunoSEQ multiplex PCR, and TCRdb kept only the in-frame ones, dropping some. Reported are more than 95,000 clones; the ten largest clones contain about 2.5%. Each donor was healthy, and each was a bone marrow donor. The rearrangement uses TRBV9 and TRBJ2-3; maybe TRBD2 (6 bases). The TCR comes from a man between 25 and 39 years old in good health and CMV-seronegative. The sample taken for sequencing was PBMCs. Here the CDR3 DNA reads TGTGCCAGCAGCGTAGCTAGCGCCGATACGCAGTATTTT. Protein product: CASSVASADTQYF.